This TCR beta chain originates from a study of blood T cell repertoires in COVID-19 (TCRdb year 2020). In the study overall: Samples from collaborators originated in the United States, Italy and Spain and spanned both the acute and convalescent phases of COVID-19. The prospective study material was composed of cDNA or gDNA derived from T cells, B-cell-depleted T cells, or PBMCs. Subjects who had been exposed to COVID-19, were actively infected with it, or had recovered from it provided the deeply sampled blood TCRbeta repertoires that made up the dataset. A freely available public database, intended as a resource for researchers studying the immune response to SARS-CoV-2, is where the repertoires were released. Samples were obtained from the ongoing ImmuneRACE study (first 160 participants) and from about 1,300 subjects provided by 6 global collaborators. A de-identified subject ID, COVID-19 status, age in years and sex were almost always included in the sample metadata. Where HLA class I and class II types were available, the types were taken from metadata supplied by the sample provider, not from assay-based typing.

Each collaborating institution followed its own protocols to collect whole blood in K2EDTA tubes. For TCRbeta analysis, collaborator samples were shipped as frozen whole blood, as isolated PBMCs, or as DNA extracted from either sample type. TCRbeta CDR3 regions were amplified from genomic DNA by means of the immunoSEQ Assay, a bias-controlled multiplex PCR. From the authors' description of their analysis: The number of nucleated cells in each sample was estimated by amplification of reference gene primers within the assay. To quantify the absolute abundance of each unique TCRbeta CDR3 rearrangement, sequence reads were collapsed and filtered. Productive Simpson clonality was computed per sample as the square root of Simpson's diversity index over productive rearrangements. Here the immuneACCESS table is served through TCRdb, limited to in-frame sequences with V and J called. Missing clones are a known gap in these copies; in checked studies unresolved V genes cover under half, and the rest lacks a known reason. From that table come the V and J calls and clone size; the DNA was used to work out D and trimming. The sample records 300,000 or so clones, around 87% of which are singletons. The biggest ten clones account for about 1.2% of the sample.

As for this clone: No cognate antigen has been identified for it. Qualities for individual bases were not recorded, and no much larger clone is one base off.

Study-level results and caveats: How much clinical and demographic metadata was included differed by source and by participant, and the metadata was provided uncurated.

According to the germline V gene (reference sequence), CDR1 reads LGHDT and CDR2 reads YNNKEL. Trimming costs V 5 bases and J 0 bases, and their ends lie 14 bases apart. The CDR3 measures 16 amino acids from cysteine to phenylalanine. Only the CDR3 region is kept as DNA, spanning 48 bases read in frame from base 1. This clonotype was obtained from a man between 65 and 85 years old with acute or convalescent COVID-19. Material for sequencing was peripheral blood. The chain uses TRBV3-1 (or the pseudogene TRBV3-2) and TRBJ1-5; possibly the D gene is TRBD1, per 6 matching bases. In nucleotide form, the sequence is TGTGCCAGCAGCAGAACAGACAGGCATAGCAATCAGCCCCAGCATTTT. The resulting protein is CASSRTDRHSNQPQHF.